The 17 T cell receptor beta chains listed next were all sequenced from one sample in a study of blood T cells in healthy people across ages. A J-beta primer mix and a sample-barcoded 5' primer were used in a second PCR of about 7 to 12 cycles. TCRdb re-called the 5' RACE reads with MiXCR, one entry per CDR3 protein. The table has about 1 million distinct CDR3 sequences, more than 40% seen once; the top ten hold under 20%. The sequenced sample consisted of blood. The receptors shown here come from a woman aged 60-70 years in good health.

The rearrangement uses TRBV15 and TRBJ2-5, with unresolved D. The DNA end is more similar to TRBJ2-1, so the J call may be wrong. The CDR3 length is 13 residues. The germline V gene encodes CDR1 LNHNV and CDR2 YYDKDF (reference sequence). The CDR3 loop is CATSKSFQETQFF. The CDR3 DNA follows: TGTGCCACCAGTAAATCTTTCCAAGAGACCCAGTTCTTC.

This clonotype was seen a few times. The chain joins TRBV6-6 to TRBJ2-1, with 11 nucleotides matching TRBD2. The CDR3 is 17 residues long. V lost 6 bases to trimming and J lost 0 bases; unmatched junction nucleotides: 7. Germline V CDR1 and CDR2: MNHNY, SVGAGI (reference sequence). CDR3 in amino acids: CASSQRLAGISYNEQFF. DNA of the CDR3: TGTGCCAGCAGCCAACGACTAGCGGGAATCTCCTACAATGAGCAGTTCTTC.

This chain uses TRBV20-1 with TRBJ1-2, with 10 bases aligning to TRBD1. The CDR3 spans 14 residues. CDR1 and CDR2 (germline): DFQATT, SNEGSKA (reference sequence). The V gene end was trimmed by 6 bases and the J gene end by 2 bases; junction bases not matched to a gene: 6. The CDR3 DNA reads TGCAGTGCAGCCGACAGGGGGCTGAACTATGGCTACACCTTC. The encoded protein is CSAADRGLNYGYTF.

Concerning this clonotype: A clone one base away is much larger, so this may be a read error. V and J are TRBV2 and TRBJ2-3; D is possibly TRBD1 (5 bases). The germline V and J ends were trimmed by 3 bases and 2 bases, with 6 bases remaining between them. The CDR3 covers 13 residues. Germline loops: CDR1 SNHLY, CDR2 FYNNEI. This chain's CDR3 is CASSEDITDTQYF. CDR3 bases: TGTGCCAGCAGTGAGGACATCACAGATACGCAGTATTTT.

This clonotype has more than one count but fewer than ten. J is TRBJ2-5 and V is TRBV5-6; the D gene could be TRBD1 or TRBD2 (6 bases each). The CDR3 has 14 amino acids. The germline V and J ends were trimmed by 4 bases and 4 bases, with 14 bases remaining between them. Germline V gives CDR1 SGHDT, CDR2 YYEEEE. This chain's CDR3 is CASSLKKGGETQYF. For the CDR3, the DNA is TGTGCCAGCAGCCTCAAAAAGGGGGGAGAGACCCAGTACTTC.

The chain links TRBV6-5 to TRBJ2-1; weak D call: TRBD2 (5 bases). CDR1 MNHEY and CDR2 SVGAGI come from the germline V gene. V was cut by 6 bases and J by 9 bases, with 12 bases left in between. This CDR3 is built from 12 residues. As DNA, the CDR3 is TGTGCCAGCAGCCGAGAGGGTGTTGAGCAGTTCTTC. Its translation: CASSREGVEQFF.

This clonotype was recorded a few times. The chain joins TRBV7-2 to TRBJ1-5, with D possibly matching TRBD1 (5 bases). The CDR3 is 18 amino acids. In germline, CDR1 is SGHTA, CDR2 FQGNSA. The germline V and J ends were trimmed by 2 bases and 0 bases, with 17 bases remaining between them. The CDR3 reads CASSLPSGGFNSNQPQHF. In DNA, the CDR3 is TGTGCCAGCAGCTTACCGAGCGGGGGATTCAATAGCAATCAGCCCCAGCATTTT.

This clonotype has only a few counts. CDR3 loop: CASSQGPGQGAWEQYF. The CDR3 DNA sequence: TGTGCCAGCAGCCAAGGTCCGGGACAGGGGGCATGGGAGCAGTACTTC. This sequence joins TRBV4-2 and TRBJ2-7, with 12 bases matching TRBD1. CDR1 LGHNA and CDR2 YNFKEQ come from the germline V gene. J was trimmed by 7 bases and V by 1 base; bases with no gene match: 8. The CDR3 runs 16 residues.

Many counts were recorded for this clonotype. The V call is TRBV9, the J call TRBJ1-1; D ambiguous. This CDR3 is built from 17 residues. With 1 base removed from V and 1 base from J, the gap between germline ends came to 17 bases. From germline, CDR1 is SGDLS and CDR2 YYNGEE. The CDR3, as DNA: TGTGCCAGCAGCGTAAACCTGGAAAGGCCGGAGAACACTGAAGCTTTCTTT. The encoded protein is CASSVNLERPENTEAFF.

The chain has TRBV28 and TRBJ2-7; D is undetermined. Germline CDR1 and CDR2: MDHEN and SYDVKM. The CDR3 contains 12 residues. The V and J ends lost 7 bases and 1 base respectively, with 8 bases between them. The CDR3 sequence: CASKTESYEQYF. CDR3 DNA: TGTGCCAGCAAAACGGAATCCTACGAGCAGTACTTC.

This clonotype has a count of ten or more. The chain links TRBV5-1 to TRBJ2-7; D remains unclear. Germline CDR1 and CDR2: SGHRS and YFSETQ. The CDR3 spans 13 residues. V was cut by 0 bases and J by 7 bases, with 11 bases left in between. The CDR3 DNA follows: TGCGCCAGCAGCTTGGCCCTTATGGATGAGCAGTACTTC. The encoded protein is CASSLALMDEQYF.

This rearrangement joins TRBV12-5 to TRBJ2-5; TRBD2 matches 8 bases. V shed 4 bases and J 5 bases; nucleotides not matched to a gene: 3. The CDR3 spans 13 residues. The V gene's germline CDR1 is LGHNT and CDR2 FRNRAP. Here the CDR3 reads CASGSSGSETQYF. CDR3 in DNA: TGTGCTAGTGGTTCCAGCGGGAGCGAGACCCAGTACTTC.

V is TRBV12-3 or TRBV12-4 and J is TRBJ2-7; no reliable D call. This CDR3 contains 16 residues. V was cut by 6 bases and J by 3 bases, with 21 bases left in between. CDR3 DNA: TGTGCCAGCAGCCAACCGACGAGACCGGGCCACTACGAGCAGTACTTC. This codes for CASSQPTRPGHYEQYF.

CDR3 amino acids: CASSRTIPGQGMEMDEQYF. As DNA, the CDR3 is TGCGCCAGCAGCCGGACTATTCCGGGACAGGGTATGGAAATGGACGAGCAGTACTTC. The rearrangement uses TRBV4-1 and TRBJ2-7; 9 bases are a match to TRBD1. Trimming cost V 4 bases and J 5 bases; bases outside gene matches: 21. CDR1 and CDR2 from the germline V gene are MGHRA and YSYEKL. The CDR3 contains 19 residues.

The table lists this clonotype with a few counts. J is TRBJ2-6 and V is TRBV28; 14 bases line up with TRBD2. This CDR3 is 17 amino acids long. CDR1 is MDHEN, CDR2 SYDVKM, per germline. V shed 4 bases, J shed 4 bases, and the junction held 3 bases outside the gene matches. The CDR3 nucleotides are TGTGCCAGCAGTTCGACTAGCGGGAGGGCAGGGGCCAACGTCCTGACTTTC. It yields the protein CASSSTSGRAGANVLTF. Together with reference TRBV28 and TRBJ2-6, the CDR3 gives the full variable domain: DVKVTQSSRYLVKRTGEKVFLECVQDMDHENMFWYRQDPGLGLRLIYFSYDVKMKEKGDIPEGYSVSREKKERFSLILESASTNQTSMYLCASSSTSGRAGANVLTFGAGSRLTVL.

V and J are TRBV12-3 or TRBV12-4 and TRBJ2-5, with D perhaps TRBD2 (5 bases). The CDR3 contains 13 residues. Trimming took off 4 bases at V and 2 bases at J, with 8 bases between the two ends. The CDR3 DNA follows: TGTGCCAGCAGTTCACTAGAACAAGAGACCCAGTACTTC. It specifies CASSSLEQETQYF.

This clonotype was counted only a few times. This chain uses TRBV21-1 with TRBJ2-3; the table calls TRBD1, which could not be checked here. TRBV21-1 is shown as a pseudogene. This CDR3 spans 14 amino acids. CDR3 protein: CASSTGRRTDTQYF. DNA of the CDR3: TGTGCCAGCAGCACCGGGAGAAGGACAGATACGCAGTATTTT.